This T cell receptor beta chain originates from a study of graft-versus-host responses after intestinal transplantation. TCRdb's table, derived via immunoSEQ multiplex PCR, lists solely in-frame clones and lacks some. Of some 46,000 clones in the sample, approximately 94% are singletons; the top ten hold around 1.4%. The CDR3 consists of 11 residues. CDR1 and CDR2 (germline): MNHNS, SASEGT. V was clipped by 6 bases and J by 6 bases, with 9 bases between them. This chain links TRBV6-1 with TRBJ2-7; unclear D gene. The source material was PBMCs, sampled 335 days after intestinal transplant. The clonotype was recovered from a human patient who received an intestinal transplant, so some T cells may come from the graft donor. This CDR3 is CASRPVSEQYF. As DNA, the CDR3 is TGTGCCAGCAGACCAGTCTCCGAGCAGTACTTC.